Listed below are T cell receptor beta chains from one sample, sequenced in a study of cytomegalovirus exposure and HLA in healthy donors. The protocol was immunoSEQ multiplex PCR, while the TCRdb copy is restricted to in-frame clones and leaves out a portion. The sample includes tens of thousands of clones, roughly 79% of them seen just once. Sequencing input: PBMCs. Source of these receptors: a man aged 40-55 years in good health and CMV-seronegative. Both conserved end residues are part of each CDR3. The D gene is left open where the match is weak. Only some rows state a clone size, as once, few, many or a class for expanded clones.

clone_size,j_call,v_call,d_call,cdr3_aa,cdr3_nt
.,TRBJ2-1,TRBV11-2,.,CASSQEWGRGNEQFF,TGTGCCAGCAGCCAGGAATGGGGCCGCGGTAATGAGCAGTTCTTC
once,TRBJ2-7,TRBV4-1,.,CASSQHTQTGTYEQYF,TGCGCCAGCAGCCAACACACCCAAACAGGAACCTACGAGCAGTACTTC
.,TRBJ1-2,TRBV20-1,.,CGRRGSYGYTF,TGCGGTCGAAGAGGATCCTATGGCTACACCTTC
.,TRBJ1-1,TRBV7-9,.,CASTTGRATEAFF,TGTGCCAGCACCACAGGGAGGGCCACTGAAGCTTTCTTT
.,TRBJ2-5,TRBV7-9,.,CSGIREETQYF,TGTTCCGGTATCCGAGAGGAGACCCAGTACTTC
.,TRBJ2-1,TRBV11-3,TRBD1,CASSFRTGGFEQFF,TGTGCCAGCAGCTTCAGGACAGGGGGCTTTGAGCAGTTCTTC
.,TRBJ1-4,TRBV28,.,CASSLNGPDTAEKLFF,TGTGCCAGCAGTTTAAACGGTCCGGACACGGCTGAAAAACTGTTTTTT
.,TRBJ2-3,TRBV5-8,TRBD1,CASSLGEQGFRWDTQYF,TGTGCCAGCAGCTTGGGAGAACAGGGGTTCCGATGGGATACGCAGTATTTT
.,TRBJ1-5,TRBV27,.,CASSFIDQPQHF,TGTGCCAGCAGTTTTATTGATCAGCCCCAGCATTTT
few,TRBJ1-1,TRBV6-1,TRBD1,CASGGQGGTEAFF,TGTGCCAGCGGAGGACAGGGAGGCACTGAAGCTTTCTTT
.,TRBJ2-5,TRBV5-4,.,CASSSGTDIETQYF,TGTGCCAGCAGCTCCGGGACTGATATCGAGACCCAGTACTTC
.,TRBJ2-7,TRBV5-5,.,CASSWGQYEQYF,TGTGCCAGCAGCTGGGGACAATACGAGCAGTACTTC
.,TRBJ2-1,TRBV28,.,CASIKTSRPYNEQFF,TGTGCCAGCATTAAAACTAGCCGTCCTTACAATGAGCAGTTCTTC
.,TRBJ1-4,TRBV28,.,CASSRPPGQANEKLFF,TGTGCCAGCAGTCGCCCGCCGGGACAAGCTAATGAAAAACTGTTTTTT
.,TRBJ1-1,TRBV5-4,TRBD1,CASSWGTGRLRTEAFF,TGTGCCAGCAGCTGGGGGACAGGCCGGTTGAGAACTGAAGCTTTCTTT
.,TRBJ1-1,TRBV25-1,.,CASSAQQGAGVTEAFF,TGTGCCAGCAGTGCGCAACAGGGCGCCGGGGTTACTGAAGCTTTCTTT
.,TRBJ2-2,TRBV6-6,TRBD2,CASSYSIAGAPGELFF,TGTGCCAGCAGTTACTCGATAGCGGGAGCTCCCGGGGAGCTGTTTTTT
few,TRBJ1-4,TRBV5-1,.,CASSFDGQNEKLFF,TGCGCCAGCAGCTTCGACGGACAGAATGAAAAACTGTTTTTT
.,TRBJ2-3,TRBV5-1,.,CASSPTGGSGSSTDTQYF,TGCGCCAGCAGCCCGACCGGGGGAAGCGGATCTAGCACAGATACGCAGTATTTT
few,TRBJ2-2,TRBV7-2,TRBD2,CASSLQISGTGELFF,TGTGCCAGCAGCTTACAAATTAGCGGGACGGGGGAGCTGTTTTTT
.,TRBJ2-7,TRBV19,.,CASSPAGIYEQYF,TGTGCCAGTAGTCCTGCGGGAATCTACGAGCAGTACTTC
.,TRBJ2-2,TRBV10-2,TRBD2,CARGTSEDGELFF,TGCGCCAGGGGGACTAGCGAGGACGGGGAGCTGTTTTTT
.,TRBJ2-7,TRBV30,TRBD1,CALTDRGAYEQYF,TGTGCCTTGACTGACAGGGGGGCCTACGAGCAGTACTTC
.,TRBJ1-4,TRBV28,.,CASSRETTNEKLFF,TGTGCCAGCAGCAGGGAAACAACTAATGAAAAACTGTTTTTT
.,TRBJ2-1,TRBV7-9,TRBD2,CASSLPSGSQDEQFF,TGTGCCAGCAGCTTACCTAGCGGGAGTCAAGATGAGCAGTTCTTC
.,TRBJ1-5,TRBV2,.,CASSQGAGGNQPQHF,TGTGCCAGCAGCCAAGGGGCAGGGGGCAATCAGCCCCAGCATTTT
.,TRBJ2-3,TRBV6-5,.,CASSYQGMGDTQYF,TGTGCCAGCAGCTACCAGGGAATGGGAGATACGCAGTATTTT
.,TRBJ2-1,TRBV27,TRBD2,CASSLARGYHEQFF,TGTGCCAGCAGTTTAGCGCGGGGGTACCATGAGCAGTTCTTC
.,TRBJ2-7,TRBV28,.,CASSFFYEQYF,TGTGCCAGCAGTTTCTTCTACGAGCAGTACTTC
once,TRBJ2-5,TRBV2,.,CASTRGNPLGETQYF,TGTGCCAGCACTCGAGGGAACCCCCTTGGGGAGACCCAGTACTTC
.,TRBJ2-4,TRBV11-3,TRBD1,CASSLDGDSQYF,TGTGCCAGCAGCTTAGATGGGGACAGTCAGTACTTC
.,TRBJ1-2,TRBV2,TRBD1,CASSATGFYGYTF,TGTGCCAGCAGCGCGACAGGGTTCTATGGCTACACCTTC
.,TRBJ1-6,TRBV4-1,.,CASSQDSVSYNSPLHF,TGCGCCAGCAGCCAAGATTCGGTTAGCTATAATTCACCCCTCCACTTT
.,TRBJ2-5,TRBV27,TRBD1,CASSLGRTGGKETQYF,TGTGCCAGCAGTTTAGGGCGGACAGGGGGAAAAGAGACCCAGTACTTC
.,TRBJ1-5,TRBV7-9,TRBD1,CASSSGQGEHQPQHF,TGTGCCAGCAGCTCTGGACAGGGGGAGCATCAGCCCCAGCATTTT
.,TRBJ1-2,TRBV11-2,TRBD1,CASSLGGAGQGAFGYTF,TGTGCCAGCAGCTTAGGTGGGGCCGGACAGGGGGCATTTGGCTACACCTTC
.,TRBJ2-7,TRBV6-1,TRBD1,CASSEGQGWGNYEQYF,TGTGCCAGCAGTGAGGGACAGGGATGGGGTAACTACGAGCAGTACTTC
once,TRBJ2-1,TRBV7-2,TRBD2,CASRLAGAGNEQFF,TGTGCCAGCAGACTAGCGGGAGCGGGCAATGAGCAGTTCTTC
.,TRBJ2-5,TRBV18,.,CASSPSFGGQETQYF,TGTGCCAGCTCACCAAGTTTCGGGGGACAAGAGACCCAGTACTTC
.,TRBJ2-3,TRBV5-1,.,CASSSDGQIADTQYF,TGCGCCAGCAGCTCAGATGGACAGATAGCAGATACGCAGTATTTT
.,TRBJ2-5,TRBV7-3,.,CASSSGVGETQYF,TGTGCCAGCAGCTCCGGGGTCGGCGAGACCCAGTACTTC
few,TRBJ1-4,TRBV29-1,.,CSVGQWEKLFF,TGCAGCGTTGGACAGTGGGAAAAACTGTTTTTT
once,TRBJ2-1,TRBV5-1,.,CASSLLGSLQFEQFF,TGCGCCAGCAGCTTGCTCGGGAGCCTCCAATTTGAGCAGTTCTTC
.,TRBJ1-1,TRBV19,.,CASSISGGVGTEAFF,TGTGCCAGTAGTATAAGCGGGGGCGTAGGCACTGAAGCTTTCTTT